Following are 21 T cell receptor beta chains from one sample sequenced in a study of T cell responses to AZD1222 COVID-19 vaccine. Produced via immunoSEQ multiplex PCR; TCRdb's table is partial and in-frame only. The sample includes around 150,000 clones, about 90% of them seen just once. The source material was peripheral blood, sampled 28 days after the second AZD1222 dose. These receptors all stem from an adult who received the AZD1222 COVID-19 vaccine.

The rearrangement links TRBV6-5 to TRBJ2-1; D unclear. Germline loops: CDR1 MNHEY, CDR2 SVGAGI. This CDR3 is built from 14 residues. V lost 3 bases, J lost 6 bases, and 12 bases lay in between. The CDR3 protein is CASSYGVVGNEQFF. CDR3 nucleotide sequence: TGTGCCAGCAGTTATGGGGTCGTGGGCAATGAGCAGTTCTTC.

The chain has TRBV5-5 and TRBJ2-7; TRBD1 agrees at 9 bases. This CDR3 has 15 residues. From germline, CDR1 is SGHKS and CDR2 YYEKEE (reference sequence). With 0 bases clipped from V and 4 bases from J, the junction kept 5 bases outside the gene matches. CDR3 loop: CASSLATGGLYEQYF. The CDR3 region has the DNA TGTGCCAGCAGCTTGGCGACAGGGGGATTATACGAGCAGTACTTC.

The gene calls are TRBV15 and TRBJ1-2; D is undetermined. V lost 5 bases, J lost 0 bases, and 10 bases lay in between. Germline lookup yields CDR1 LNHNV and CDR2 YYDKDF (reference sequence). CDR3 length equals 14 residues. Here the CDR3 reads CATSLQFTNYGYTF. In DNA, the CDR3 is TGTGCCACCAGCCTCCAGTTCACTAACTATGGCTACACCTTC.

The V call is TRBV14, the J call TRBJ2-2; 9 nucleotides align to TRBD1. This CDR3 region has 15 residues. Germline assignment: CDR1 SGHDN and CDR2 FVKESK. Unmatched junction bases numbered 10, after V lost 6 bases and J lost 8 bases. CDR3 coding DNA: TGTGCCAGCAGGCCCGGGACAGGGTCGTTTGGGGAGCTGTTTTTT. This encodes CASRPGTGSFGELFF.

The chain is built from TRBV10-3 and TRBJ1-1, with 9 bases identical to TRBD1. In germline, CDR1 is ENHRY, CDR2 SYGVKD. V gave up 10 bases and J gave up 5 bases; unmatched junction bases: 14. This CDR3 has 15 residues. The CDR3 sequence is CATLTGGAERTEAFF. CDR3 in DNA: TGTGCCACTCTCACAGGGGGCGCCGAGAGGACTGAAGCTTTCTTT.

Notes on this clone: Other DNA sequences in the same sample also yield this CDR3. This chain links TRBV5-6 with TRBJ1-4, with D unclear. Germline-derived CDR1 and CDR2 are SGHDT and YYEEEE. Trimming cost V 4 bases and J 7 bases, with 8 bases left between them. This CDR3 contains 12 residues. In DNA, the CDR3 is TGTGCCAGCAGCCCGGGCGGTGAAAAACTGTTTTTT. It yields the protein CASSPGGEKLFF.

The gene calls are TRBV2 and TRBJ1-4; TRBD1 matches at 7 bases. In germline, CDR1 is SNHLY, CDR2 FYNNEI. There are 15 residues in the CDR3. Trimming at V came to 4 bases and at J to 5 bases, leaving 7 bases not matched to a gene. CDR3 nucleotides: TGTGCCAGCAGTGGCCGTGGACAGGTCAATGAAAAACTGTTTTTT. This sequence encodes CASSGRGQVNEKLFF.

The CDR3 protein is CASSLAGAHSGNTIYF. The CDR3 nucleotides read TGCGCCAGCAGCTTGGCCGGGGCACACTCTGGAAACACCATATATTTT. The rearrangement uses TRBV5-1 and TRBJ1-3; possibly TRBD1 for D (5 bases). This CDR3 contains 16 residues. CDR1 and CDR2 from the germline V gene are SGHRS and YFSETQ. V was clipped by 0 bases and J by 0 bases, with 10 bases between them.

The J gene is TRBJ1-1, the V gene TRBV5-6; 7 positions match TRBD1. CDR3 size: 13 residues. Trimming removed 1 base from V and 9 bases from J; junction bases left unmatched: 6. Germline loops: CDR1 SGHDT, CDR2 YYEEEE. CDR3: CASSLRDRVKAFF. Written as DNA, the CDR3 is TGTGCCAGCAGCTTGAGAGACAGGGTGAAAGCTTTCTTT.

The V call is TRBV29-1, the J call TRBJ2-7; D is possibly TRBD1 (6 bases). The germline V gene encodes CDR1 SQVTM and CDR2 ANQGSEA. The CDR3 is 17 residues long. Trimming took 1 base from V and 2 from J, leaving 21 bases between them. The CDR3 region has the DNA TGCAGCGTTGAAGGTGAAGGGGAAGGGGACAACACCTACGAGCAGTACTTC. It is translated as CSVEGEGEGDNTYEQYF.

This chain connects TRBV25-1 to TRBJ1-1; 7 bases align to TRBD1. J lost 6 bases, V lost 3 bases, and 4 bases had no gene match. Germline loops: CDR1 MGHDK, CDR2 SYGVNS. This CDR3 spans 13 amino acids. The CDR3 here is CASSDAGGPEAFF. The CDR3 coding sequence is TGTGCCAGCAGTGATGCAGGGGGACCTGAAGCTTTCTTT.

CDR3 protein: CASIIPRYGYTF. In DNA, the CDR3 is TGTGCCAGCATCATCCCGCGGTATGGCTACACCTTC. V is TRBV11-2 and J is TRBJ1-2; D is ambiguous. V was trimmed by 7 bases and J by 5 bases, leaving 11 bases between them. The CDR3 runs 12 residues. Germline-derived CDR1 and CDR2 are SGHAT and FQNNGV.

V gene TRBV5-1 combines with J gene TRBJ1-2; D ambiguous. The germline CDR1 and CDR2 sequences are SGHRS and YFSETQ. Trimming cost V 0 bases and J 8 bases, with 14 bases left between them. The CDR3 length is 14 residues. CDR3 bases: TGCGCCAGCAGCTTGGTCGGGATCCACTGGGGCTACACCTTC. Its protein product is CASSLVGIHWGYTF.

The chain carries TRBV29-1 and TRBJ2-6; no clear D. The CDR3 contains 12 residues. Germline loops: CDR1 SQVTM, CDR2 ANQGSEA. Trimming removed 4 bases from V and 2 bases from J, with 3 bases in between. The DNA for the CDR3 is TGCAGCGTTGCCGCTGGGGCCAACGTCCTGACTTTC. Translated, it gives CSVAAGANVLTF.

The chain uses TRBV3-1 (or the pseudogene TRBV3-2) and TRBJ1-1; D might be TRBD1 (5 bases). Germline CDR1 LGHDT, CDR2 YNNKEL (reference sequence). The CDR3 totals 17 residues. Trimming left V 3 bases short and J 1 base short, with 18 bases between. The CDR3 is CASSQAWGWTENTEAFF. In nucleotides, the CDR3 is TGTGCCAGCAGCCAGGCGTGGGGGTGGACGGAGAACACTGAAGCTTTCTTT.

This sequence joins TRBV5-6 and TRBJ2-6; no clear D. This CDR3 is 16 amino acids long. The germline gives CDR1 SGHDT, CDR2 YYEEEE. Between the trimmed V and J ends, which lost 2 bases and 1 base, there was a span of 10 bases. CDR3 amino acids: CASSFGRRSGANVLTF. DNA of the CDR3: TGTGCCAGCAGCTTCGGACGGCGATCTGGGGCCAACGTCCTGACTTTC.

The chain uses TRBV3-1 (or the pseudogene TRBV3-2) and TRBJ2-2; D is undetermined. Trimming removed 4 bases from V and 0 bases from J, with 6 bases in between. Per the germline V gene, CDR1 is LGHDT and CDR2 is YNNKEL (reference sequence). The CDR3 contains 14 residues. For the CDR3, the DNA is TGTGCCAGCAGCCCTGAGGCGAACACCGGGGAGCTGTTTTTT. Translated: CASSPEANTGELFF.

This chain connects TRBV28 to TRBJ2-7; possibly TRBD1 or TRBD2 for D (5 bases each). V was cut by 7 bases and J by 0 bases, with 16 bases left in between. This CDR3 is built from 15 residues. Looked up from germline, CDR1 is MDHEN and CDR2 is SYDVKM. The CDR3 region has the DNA TGTGCCAGCACGGGACCCTCAGAACGCTCCTACGAGCAGTACTTC. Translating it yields CASTGPSERSYEQYF.

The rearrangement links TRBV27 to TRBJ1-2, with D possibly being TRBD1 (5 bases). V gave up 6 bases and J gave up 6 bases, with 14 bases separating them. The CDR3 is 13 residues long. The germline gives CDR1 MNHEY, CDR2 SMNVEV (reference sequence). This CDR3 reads CASRNPGGDGYTF. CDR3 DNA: TGTGCCAGCAGAAACCCGGGGGGGGATGGCTACACCTTC.

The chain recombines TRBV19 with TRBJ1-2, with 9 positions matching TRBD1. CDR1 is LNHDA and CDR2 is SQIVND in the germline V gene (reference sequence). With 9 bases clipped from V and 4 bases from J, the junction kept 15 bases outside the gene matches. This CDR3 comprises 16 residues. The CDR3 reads CASKRTGGEWGYGYTF. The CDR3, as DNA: TGTGCCAGCAAGCGAACAGGGGGCGAGTGGGGCTATGGCTACACCTTC.

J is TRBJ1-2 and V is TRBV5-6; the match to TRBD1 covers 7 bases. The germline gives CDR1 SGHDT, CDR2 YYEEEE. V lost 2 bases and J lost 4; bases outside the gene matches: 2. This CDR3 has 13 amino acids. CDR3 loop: CASSLRDSYGYTF. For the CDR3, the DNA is TGTGCCAGCAGCTTACGGGACAGCTATGGCTACACCTTC.